Below are 23 T cell receptor beta chains sequenced from a single sample in a study of shared clonotypes between healthy human individuals. Assay: immunoSEQ multiplex PCR; the TCRdb copy retains only in-frame clones and omits some. The data show about 2 million clones, 85% to 95% seen once. The sequencing sample was made of naive CD4+ T cells sorted from blood. Stated subset: CD45RA+ positively selected. The receptor source for this set is a young man in good health.

This clone was seen only a few times. This chain joins TRBV13 and TRBJ2-7; TRBD1 agrees at 10 bases. The CDR3 is 14 amino acids. With 5 bases clipped from V and 4 bases from J, the junction kept 5 bases outside the gene matches. Germline V CDR1 and CDR2: PRHDT, FYEKMQ (reference sequence). The CDR3 DNA reads TGTGCCAGCAGCCCCCCGGGACAGGGGTACGAGCAGTACTTC. This encodes CASSPPGQGYEQYF.

The rearrangement joins TRBV10-1 to TRBJ1-1, with D hard to call. Germline values: CDR1 WNHNN, CDR2 SYGVQD (reference sequence). Trimming cost V 6 bases and J 1 base, with 9 bases left between them. This CDR3 has 13 amino acids. This CDR3 reads CASRDGWNTEAFF. In DNA, the CDR3 is TGCGCCAGCAGGGACGGTTGGAACACTGAAGCTTTCTTT.

This chain links TRBV5-4 with TRBJ1-1; TRBD1 matches 8 bases. With 4 bases clipped from V and 4 bases from J, the junction kept 6 bases outside the gene matches. The germline V gene has CDR1 SGHNT and CDR2 YYREEE (reference sequence). This CDR3 region has 14 residues. Here the CDR3 DNA reads TGTGCCAGCAGCGAACGACAGGGGAGCACTGAAGCTTTCTTT. Amino acid sequence: CASSERQGSTEAFF.

The J gene is TRBJ2-3, the V gene TRBV19; perhaps D is TRBD1 or TRBD2 (5 bases each). The CDR3 contains 15 residues. Germline V gene lookup returns CDR1 LNHDA and CDR2 SQIVND (reference sequence). The V end lost 6 bases, the J end lost 0 bases, and 13 bases lay between the germline ends. CDR3 DNA sequence: TGTGCCAGTAGGCGAGGGGACCTTAGCACAGATACGCAGTATTTT. Translated: CASRRGDLSTDTQYF.

The rearrangement links TRBV7-2 to TRBJ2-5; 7 positions agree with TRBD1. V was clipped by 4 bases and J by 4 bases; unmatched bases: 6. CDR3 length equals 14 residues. Germline values: CDR1 SGHTA, CDR2 FQGNSA. The CDR3 loop is CASSSGTVPETQYF. CDR3 bases: TGTGCCAGCAGCTCCGGGACAGTTCCAGAGACCCAGTACTTC.

The J gene is TRBJ1-6, the V gene TRBV28; weak D call: TRBD1 (5 bases). The CDR3 runs to 15 residues. Looked up from germline, CDR1 is MDHEN and CDR2 is SYDVKM. Between the trimmed V and J ends, which lost 7 bases and 9 bases, there was a span of 19 bases. The CDR3 DNA reads TGTGCCAGCACCCCTTGGGGGTACGGGGGTTCACCCCTCCACTTT. Residues: CASTPWGYGGSPLHF.

This clone was seen only once. The chain recombines TRBV10-3 with TRBJ2-7; 11 positions agree with TRBD1. There are 14 residues in the CDR3. Unmatched junction bases numbered 12, after V lost 10 bases and J lost 7 bases. Germline loops: CDR1 ENHRY, CDR2 SYGVKD. This CDR3 is CASRTRDRGSEQYF. CDR3 nucleotide sequence: TGTGCCAGCAGAACCCGGGACAGGGGGTCGGAGCAGTACTTC.

The chain combines TRBV11-2 with TRBJ2-7; tentatively, D is TRBD1 (6 bases). This CDR3 contains 14 residues. Trimming left V 5 bases short and J 5 bases short, with 16 bases between. Germline V CDR1 and CDR2: SGHAT, FQNNGV. CDR3 protein: CASSSLGGRHEQYF. CDR3 in DNA: TGTGCCAGCAGCAGCCTTGGGGGCCGGCACGAGCAGTACTTC.

The chain joins TRBV2 to TRBJ1-1; the D is unclear. Trimming left V 7 bases short and J 0 bases short, with 12 bases between. CDR1 and CDR2 from the germline V gene are SNHLY and FYNNEI. The CDR3 contains 14 residues. Here the CDR3 reads CASIRSSMNTEAFF. The CDR3 DNA reads as TGTGCCAGCATCAGGAGTTCCATGAACACTGAAGCTTTCTTT. Complete variable domain (other parts from reference TRBV2 and TRBJ1-1): EPEVTQTPSHQVTQMGQEVILRCVPISNHLYFYWYRQILGQKVEFLVSFYNNEISEKSEIFDDQFSVERPDGSNFTLKIRSTKLEDSAMYFCASIRSSMNTEAFFGQGTRLTVV.

V gene TRBV30 combines with J gene TRBJ1-2, with a tentative D call TRBD1 (5 bases). V was shortened by 0 bases and J by 7 bases, with 18 bases between the two germline ends. The CDR3 contains 15 residues. The germline V gene has CDR1 GTSNPN and CDR2 SVGIG (reference sequence). The CDR3 region is CAWSVHVGQGSGYTF. The CDR3, as DNA: TGTGCCTGGAGTGTACACGTGGGGCAGGGTTCTGGCTACACCTTC.

The V gene is TRBV6-5, the J gene TRBJ1-3; possibly TRBD1 for D (5 bases). This CDR3 contains 15 residues. Germline CDR1 is MNHEY and CDR2 is SVGAGI. Trimming removed 6 bases at V and 1 base at J, with 13 bases between. For the CDR3, the DNA is TGTGCCAGCAGCCGAGGGACCGATTCTGGAAACACCATATATTTT. Its translation: CASSRGTDSGNTIYF.

The genes are TRBV11-2 and TRBJ2-5; TRBD2 matches 12 bases. CDR3 length: 16 residues. Looked up from germline, CDR1 is SGHAT and CDR2 is FQNNGV. The junction had 3 bases not matched to a gene; V was cut back by 3 bases and J by 1 base. CDR3 bases: TGTGCCAGCAGCTTGTCGACTAGCGGGGGCCAAGAGACCCAGTACTTC. Translated: CASSLSTSGGQETQYF.

V and J are TRBV30 and TRBJ2-3; D might be TRBD2 (6 bases). The germline CDR1 and CDR2 sequences are GTSNPN and SVGIG (reference sequence). The CDR3 is 13 residues long. V was trimmed by 2 bases and J by 6 bases, leaving 12 bases between them. CDR3 nucleotide sequence: TGTGCCTGGAGTCCTATAGCGGTGGATACGCAGTATTTT. This gives the protein CAWSPIAVDTQYF.

V gene TRBV28 combines with J gene TRBJ1-4, with D uncertain. The CDR3 has 12 amino acids. The germline V gene encodes CDR1 MDHEN and CDR2 SYDVKM. V was shortened by 5 bases and J by 9 bases, with 10 bases between the two germline ends. CDR3 in amino acids: CASSTMIQKLFF. Written as DNA, the CDR3 is TGTGCCAGCAGTACCATGATCCAAAAACTGTTTTTT.

Worth noting for this clone: Other DNA sequences in this sample translate to the same CDR3. V usage is TRBV30 and J usage is TRBJ1-2; no reliable D call. This CDR3 has 11 residues. V dropped 4 bases and J dropped 4 bases, with 7 bases sitting between them. Germline CDR1 is GTSNPN and CDR2 is SVGIG (reference sequence). For the CDR3, the DNA is TGTGCCTGGACAGTGGGCTATGGCTACACCTTC. Protein: CAWTVGYGYTF.

The CDR3 nucleotides read TGCGCCAGCAGCAAGACAGGGGACGGATATAATTCACCCCTCCACTTT. It is translated as CASSKTGDGYNSPLHF. The rearrangement joins TRBV5-1 to TRBJ1-6, with TRBD1 matching 8 bases. Losses at the gene ends were 4 bases for V and 4 bases for J; bases not matched to a gene: 7. There are 16 residues in the CDR3. Germline CDR1 SGHRS, CDR2 YFSETQ.

The chain uses TRBV30 and TRBJ1-6; the D is unclear. Trimming took 3 bases from V and 0 from J, leaving 12 bases between them. The CDR3 has 16 residues. CDR1 is GTSNPN and CDR2 is SVGIG in the germline V gene (reference sequence). The CDR3 sequence: CAWREWGSSYNSPLHF. Here the CDR3 DNA reads TGTGCCTGGAGGGAATGGGGAAGCTCCTATAATTCACCCCTCCACTTT.

The chain carries TRBV5-4 and TRBJ1-1, with 8 bases aligning to TRBD1. After removal of 3 bases from V and 0 bases from J, the junction contained 4 bases not matched to a gene. The CDR3 is 15 residues long. Germline values: CDR1 SGHNT, CDR2 YYREEE (reference sequence). CDR3 loop: CASSYKDRVNTEAFF. The CDR3 DNA follows: TGTGCCAGCAGCTACAAGGACAGGGTGAACACTGAAGCTTTCTTT.

This chain links TRBV4-1 with TRBJ2-1; 7 bases line up with TRBD2. The CDR3 loop spans 16 amino acids. CDR1 MGHRA and CDR2 YSYEKL come from the germline V gene. Germline trimming cut 2 bases from V and 0 bases from J; bases unmatched to any gene: 4. CDR3 DNA sequence: TGCGCCAGCAGCCAATCGGGCGGGAGCTCCTACAATGAGCAGTTCTTC. It codes for CASSQSGGSSYNEQFF.

The chain uses TRBV11-2 and TRBJ1-2, with D possibly being TRBD1 (5 bases). CDR1 is SGHAT and CDR2 is FQNNGV in the germline V gene. Trimming took 2 bases from V and 5 from J, leaving 9 bases between them. This CDR3 is 13 amino acids long. The DNA of the CDR3 is TGTGCCAGCAGCTTACTCGACAGATATGGCTACACCTTC. This codes for CASSLLDRYGYTF.

The CDR3 nucleotides read TGCGCCAGCAGCTTAGGACAGCTATTGGGTAAAGAGACCCAGTACTTC. Amino acids: CASSLGQLLGKETQYF. The chain joins TRBV4-3 to TRBJ2-5; TRBD1 is a possible D gene (6 bases). With 5 bases removed from V and 3 bases from J, the gap between germline ends came to 19 bases. Germline loops: CDR1 LGHNA, CDR2 YSLEER. The CDR3 length is 16 residues.

The CDR3 coding sequence is TGTGCCAGCTCAGCAGGGGTCCCGGACACCTACGAGCAGTACTTC. Translated: CASSAGVPDTYEQYF. The rearrangement uses TRBV18 and TRBJ2-7; maybe TRBD1 (6 bases). Between the trimmed V and J ends, which lost 5 bases and 2 bases, there was a span of 16 bases. Per germline, CDR1 KGHSH and CDR2 LQKENI. The length of the CDR3 is 15 residues. Based on the CDR3 plus reference TRBV18 and TRBJ2-7, the full variable domain is NAGVMQNPRHLVRRRGQEARLRCSPMKGHSHVYWYRQLPEEGLKFMVYLQKENIIDESGMPKERFSAEFPKEGPSILRIQQVVRGDSAAYFCASSAGVPDTYEQYFGPGTRLTVT.

This chain joins TRBV28 and TRBJ1-4; weak D call: TRBD1 (5 bases). Germline V CDR1 and CDR2: MDHEN, SYDVKM. Trimming removed 10 bases from V and 8 bases from J, with 17 bases in between. The CDR3 totals 13 residues. The CDR3 bases are TGTGCCACCGGGGGGGACGGGAAGGAAAAACTGTTTTTT. It translates to CATGGDGKEKLFF.